These 28 T cell receptor beta chains were sequenced from one sample in a study of T cell responses to AZD1222 COVID-19 vaccine. Some clones are missing from TCRdb's copy, which holds only in-frame ones; the method was immunoSEQ multiplex PCR. The data show roughly 130,000 clones, around 85% seen once. The sequenced sample was peripheral blood, obtained on day 0 of AZD1222 vaccination. The receptors here all came from an adult in good health.

This clone was counted a few times. This sequence joins TRBV2 and TRBJ2-7; TRBD1 matches 10 bases. The V segment lost 6 bases and the J segment 6 bases; nucleotides outside the gene matches: 5. The CDR3 length is 13 residues. CDR1 and CDR2 (germline): SNHLY, FYNNEI. This CDR3 reads CASSPGQGTEQYF. CDR3 nucleotides: TGTGCCAGCAGCCCGGGACAGGGGACCGAGCAGTACTTC.

The chain recombines TRBV2 with TRBJ1-1; 7 bases line up with TRBD1. The trim removed 5 bases at V and 1 base at J, leaving 4 bases unmatched. Per the germline V gene, CDR1 is SNHLY and CDR2 is FYNNEI. The CDR3 runs to 14 residues. As DNA, the CDR3 is TGTGCCAGCAGTCGACAGGGCCAGAACACTGAAGCTTTCTTT. The encoded protein is CASSRQGQNTEAFF. Full variable domain (remainder filled in from reference TRBV2 and TRBJ1-1): EPEVTQTPSHQVTQMGQEVILRCVPISNHLYFYWYRQILGQKVEFLVSFYNNEISEKSEIFDDQFSVERPDGSNFTLKIRSTKLEDSAMYFCASSRQGQNTEAFFGQGTRLTVV.

The sample holds a few counts of this clone. V is TRBV6-5 and J is TRBJ1-5, with no clear D. Germline assignment: CDR1 MNHEY and CDR2 SVGAGI. Trimming removed 6 bases at V and 4 bases at J, with 13 bases between. The CDR3 is 14 amino acids. In nucleotides, the CDR3 is TGTGCCAGCAGGGACGGGAATACGAATCAGCCCCAGCATTTT. It is translated as CASRDGNTNQPQHF.

This clone appeared a few times. The CDR3 sequence: CASARGGMNTEAFF. The CDR3 bases are TGTGCCAGCGCTCGGGGAGGAATGAACACTGAAGCTTTCTTT. The rearrangement uses TRBV3-1 (or the pseudogene TRBV3-2) and TRBJ1-1, with no clear D. The CDR3 is 14 residues long. V gave up 8 bases and J gave up 0 bases, with 13 bases separating them. The germline V gene encodes CDR1 LGHDT and CDR2 YNNKEL (reference sequence).

The chain employs TRBV14 and TRBJ1-6, with 8 bases aligning to TRBD1. Germline CDR1 and CDR2: SGHDN and FVKESK. The CDR3 runs to 16 residues. V shed 1 base and J 3 bases; nucleotides not matched to a gene: 2. The DNA of the CDR3 is TGTGCCAGCAGCCAAGGGACAGGGAGCTATAATTCACCCCTCCACTTT. It yields the protein CASSQGTGSYNSPLHF.

The rearrangement uses TRBV5-5 and TRBJ1-5; no firm D call. V gave up 2 bases and J gave up 0 bases, with 15 bases separating them. Germline assignment: CDR1 SGHKS and CDR2 YYEKEE (reference sequence). This CDR3 is built from 17 residues. Here the CDR3 DNA reads TGTGCCAGCAGCTTTAGAACCCAAACTTATAGCAATCAGCCCCAGCATTTT. This codes for CASSFRTQTYSNQPQHF.

This clone was seen only a few times. The chain couples TRBV6-5 to TRBJ2-3, with D maybe TRBD1 (5 bases). Trimming cost V 7 bases and J 6 bases, with 11 bases left between them. Germline CDR1 and CDR2: MNHEY and SVGAGI. The CDR3 is made up of 12 amino acids. As DNA, the CDR3 is TGTGCCAGCACCCCCTACAGGGATACGCAGTATTTT. This translates into CASTPYRDTQYF.

The chain is built from TRBV25-1 and TRBJ1-2, with D maybe TRBD1 (5 bases). The CDR3 is 13 amino acids. V was clipped by 7 bases and J by 1 base, with 10 bases between them. Germline CDR1 and CDR2: MGHDK and SYGVNS. CDR3 region: CASNSGVNYGYTF. For the CDR3, the DNA is TGTGCCAGCAATTCGGGGGTTAACTATGGCTACACCTTC.

J is TRBJ2-1 and V is TRBV9; 10 bases align to TRBD2. Germline CDR1 SGDLS, CDR2 YYNGEE. CDR3 length: 20 amino acids. The V and J ends lost 3 bases and 4 bases, in that order; junction bases with no gene match: 19. The DNA for the CDR3 is TGTGCCAGCAGCGCTCAGTTTTCGGAGCCACTAGCGGGACCGTACAATGAGCAGTTCTTC. Its protein is CASSAQFSEPLAGPYNEQFF. Full variable domain (missing parts from reference TRBV9 and TRBJ2-1): DSGVTQTPKHLITATGQRVTLRCSPRSGDLSVYWYQQSLDQGLQFLIQYYNGEERAKGNILERFSAQQFPDLHSELNLSSLELGDSALYFCASSAQFSEPLAGPYNEQFFGPGTRLTVL.

This chain links TRBV9 with TRBJ2-3, with 11 bases identical to TRBD2. Germline lookup yields CDR1 SGDLS and CDR2 YYNGEE. Trimming at V came to 3 bases and at J to 2 bases, leaving 8 bases not matched to a gene. The CDR3 loop spans 17 amino acids. CDR3 region: CASSDSSGRFHTDTQYF. The CDR3 DNA is TGTGCCAGCAGCGACTCTAGCGGGAGGTTTCACACAGATACGCAGTATTTT.

V and J are TRBV6-5 and TRBJ2-3; D is possibly TRBD2 (5 bases). Germline V CDR1 and CDR2: MNHEY, SVGAGI. Deletions cut 2 bases from V and 3 bases from J, with 15 bases between. The CDR3 has 16 amino acids. The CDR3: CASSYDFAGWTDTQYF. CDR3 nucleotide sequence: TGTGCCAGCAGTTACGACTTTGCGGGTTGGACAGATACGCAGTATTTT.

This clone was observed a few times. The chain combines TRBV2 with TRBJ2-2, with a weak D call TRBD1 (5 bases). This CDR3 is built from 14 residues. Germline V gene lookup returns CDR1 SNHLY and CDR2 FYNNEI. V gave up 3 bases and J gave up 1 base, with 6 bases separating them. CDR3 protein: CASSDQGNTGELFF. The CDR3 DNA reads as TGTGCCAGCAGTGATCAGGGGAACACCGGGGAGCTGTTTTTT.

This chain connects TRBV10-2 to TRBJ2-1; 8 bases match TRBD2. The CDR3 loop spans 14 amino acids. V lost 7 bases to trimming and J lost 7 bases; unmatched junction nucleotides: 9. Per germline, CDR1 WSHSY and CDR2 SAAADI. CDR3 sequence reads: CASTLSGRANEQFF. The DNA for the CDR3 is TGCGCCAGCACCTTAAGCGGGAGAGCGAATGAGCAGTTCTTC.

The chain joins TRBV5-8 to TRBJ1-5; 8 nucleotides match TRBD1. The trim removed 4 bases at V and 0 bases at J, leaving 9 bases unmatched. Germline V gene sequence: CDR1 SGHTS, CDR2 YDEGEE. This CDR3 contains 17 residues. In nucleotides, the CDR3 is TGTGCCAGCAGCCTCGAGGGACAGGCAAATAGCAATCAGCCCCAGCATTTT. Translated: CASSLEGQANSNQPQHF.

This clone was picked up a small number of times. The chain couples TRBV11-3 to TRBJ2-1, with TRBD2 as a possible D gene (6 bases). Germline lookup yields CDR1 SGHNT and CDR2 YENEEA. Trimming left V 0 bases short and J 7 bases short, with 13 bases between. This CDR3 has 15 amino acids. In DNA form, the CDR3 reads TGTGCCAGCAGCTTAGAAGGGAGGAATGGAAATGAGCAGTTCTTC. It yields the protein CASSLEGRNGNEQFF.

The V and J genes are TRBV7-9 and TRBJ2-3, with D perhaps TRBD1 (6 bases). V lost 5 bases to trimming and J lost 0 bases, with 18 bases between them. Germline loops: CDR1 SEHNR, CDR2 FQNEAQ (reference sequence). The CDR3 is 17 residues long. The CDR3 DNA reads as TGTGCCAGCAGCCCACCTAGGACAGACCCTAGCACAGATACGCAGTATTTT. Amino acid sequence: CASSPPRTDPSTDTQYF. Filled out from reference TRBV7-9 and TRBJ2-3, the complete variable domain reads DTGVSQNPRHKITKRGQNVTFRCDPISEHNRLYWYRQTLGQGPEFLTYFQNEAQLEKSRLLSDRFSAERPKGSFSTLEIQRTEQGDSAMYLCASSPPRTDPSTDTQYFGPGTRLTVL.

This clone turned up a few times. This chain uses TRBV7-8 with TRBJ2-7; D gene ambiguous. Germline V gives CDR1 SGHVS, CDR2 FQNEAQ. This CDR3 has 15 amino acids. The V and J ends lost 5 bases and 6 bases respectively, with 20 bases between them. DNA for the CDR3: TGTGCCAGCAGCCCCGGAGCAGGCGCGTGGGGCGAGCAGTACTTC. Residues: CASSPGAGAWGEQYF.

The table lists this clone with a count of one. This chain uses TRBV19 with TRBJ1-3; D is perhaps TRBD1 (6 bases). The CDR3 is 16 residues long. With 3 bases removed from V and 5 bases from J, the gap between germline ends came to 17 bases. Per the germline V gene, CDR1 is LNHDA and CDR2 is SQIVND (reference sequence). For the CDR3, the DNA is TGTGCCAGTAGTATCTCCGCTTCGGGGGGCAGAAACACCATATATTTT. Protein sequence: CASSISASGGRNTIYF. Looking up the rest from reference TRBV19 and TRBJ1-3 gives the full variable domain: DGGITQSPKYLFRKEGQNVTLSCEQNLNHDAMYWYRQDPGQGLRLIYYSQIVNDFQKGDIAEGYSVSREKKESFPLTVTSAQKNPTAFYLCASSISASGGRNTIYFGEGSWLTVV.

The chain links TRBV18 to TRBJ1-1, with D unclear. The CDR3 totals 11 residues. From germline, CDR1 is KGHSH and CDR2 LQKENI. The V gene lost 7 bases and the J gene lost 3 bases, with 6 bases spanning the gap. CDR3 amino acids: CASFSDTEAFF. CDR3 nucleotides: TGTGCCAGCTTTAGTGACACTGAAGCTTTCTTT. The whole variable domain, filled in from reference TRBV18 and TRBJ1-1, reads NAGVMQNPRHLVRRRGQEARLRCSPMKGHSHVYWYRQLPEEGLKFMVYLQKENIIDESGMPKERFSAEFPKEGPSILRIQQVVRGDSAAYFCASFSDTEAFFGQGTRLTVV.

The chain is built from TRBV19 and TRBJ2-7; no definite D call. There are 14 residues in the CDR3. Germline CDR1 LNHDA, CDR2 SQIVND (reference sequence). V was shortened by 3 bases and J by 2 bases, with 11 bases between the two germline ends. In DNA, the CDR3 is TGTGCCAGTAGTATTGACGCGCGCCCCTACGAGCAGTACTTC. Encoded protein: CASSIDARPYEQYF.

This clone was seen a single time. The chain employs TRBV30 and TRBJ1-1, with D perhaps matching TRBD1 (6 bases). Trimming took 2 bases from V and 1 from J, leaving 11 bases between them. CDR1 is GTSNPN, CDR2 SVGIG, per germline (reference sequence). CDR3 length: 14 amino acids. The CDR3 bases are TGTGCCTGGAGTTTAGGACAGTCGAACACTGAAGCTTTCTTT. Protein sequence: CAWSLGQSNTEAFF.

The gene calls are TRBV30 and TRBJ1-4, with D possibly being TRBD1 (6 bases). There are 17 residues in the CDR3. Trimming shortened V by 2 bases and J by 12 bases, and 28 bases separated the two germline ends. The germline CDR1 and CDR2 sequences are GTSNPN and SVGIG (reference sequence). The CDR3 DNA sequence: TGTGCCTGGAGTCCCTACTTGACAGGAGGAGGGGCGGGCCAACTGTTTTTT. This gives the protein CAWSPYLTGGGAGQLFF.

With regard to this clone: A read error may account for a junction end that differs from germline. J is TRBJ2-1 and V is TRBV9; 8 bases fit TRBD2. The CDR3 totals 15 residues. Germline-derived CDR1 and CDR2 are SGDLS and YYNGEE. As DNA, the CDR3 is TGTGCCAGCAGCACTTCCGGGACTAGTTACAAAGAGCAGTTCTTC. It encodes CASSTSGTSYKEQFF.

The rearrangement joins TRBV6-5 to TRBJ1-1; unclear D gene. Trimming took off 2 bases at V and 0 bases at J, with 10 bases between the two ends. Germline CDR1 and CDR2: MNHEY and SVGAGI. CDR3 length equals 15 residues. The CDR3 loop is CASSYPKTVNTEAFF. Written as DNA, the CDR3 is TGTGCCAGCAGTTACCCGAAGACGGTGAACACTGAAGCTTTCTTT.

This chain connects TRBV9 to TRBJ2-3, with 9 bases matching TRBD1. The CDR3 has 14 amino acids. CDR1 and CDR2 (germline): SGDLS, YYNGEE. V was clipped by 3 bases and J by 3 bases; unmatched bases: 2. The CDR3 loop reads CASSETGGTDTQYF. As DNA, the CDR3 is TGTGCCAGCAGCGAGACAGGGGGAACAGATACGCAGTATTTT.

The J gene is TRBJ1-3, the V gene TRBV10-3; 11 bases agree with TRBD1. Germline loops: CDR1 ENHRY, CDR2 SYGVKD. The V segment lost 6 bases and the J segment 6 bases; nucleotides outside the gene matches: 4. The CDR3 consists of 14 residues. The CDR3 region has the DNA TGTGCCATCAGGGACAGGGGGCGAGAAAACACCATATATTTT. The encoded protein is CAIRDRGRENTIYF.

The rearrangement uses TRBV3-1 (or the pseudogene TRBV3-2) and TRBJ2-3; TRBD2 might be the D (6 bases). In germline, CDR1 is LGHDT, CDR2 YNNKEL (reference sequence). The length of the CDR3 is 17 residues. The V end lost 4 bases, the J end lost 4 bases, and 21 bases lay between the germline ends. The CDR3 nucleotides read TGTGCCAGCAGCCCCTTCGGGGGAGGCGATCCGTCAGATACGCAGTATTTT. Protein sequence: CASSPFGGGDPSDTQYF.

This clone was recorded only once. The J gene is TRBJ1-2, the V gene TRBV23-1, with D hard to call. TRBV23-1 is an open reading frame whose function is uncertain. CDR3 length: 16 amino acids. The V and J ends lost 4 bases and 8 bases respectively, with 23 bases between them. CDR3 in amino acids: CASSPAFSKGERGYTF. CDR3 sequence (DNA): TGCGCCAGCAGTCCAGCCTTTTCTAAGGGTGAACGGGGCTACACCTTC.